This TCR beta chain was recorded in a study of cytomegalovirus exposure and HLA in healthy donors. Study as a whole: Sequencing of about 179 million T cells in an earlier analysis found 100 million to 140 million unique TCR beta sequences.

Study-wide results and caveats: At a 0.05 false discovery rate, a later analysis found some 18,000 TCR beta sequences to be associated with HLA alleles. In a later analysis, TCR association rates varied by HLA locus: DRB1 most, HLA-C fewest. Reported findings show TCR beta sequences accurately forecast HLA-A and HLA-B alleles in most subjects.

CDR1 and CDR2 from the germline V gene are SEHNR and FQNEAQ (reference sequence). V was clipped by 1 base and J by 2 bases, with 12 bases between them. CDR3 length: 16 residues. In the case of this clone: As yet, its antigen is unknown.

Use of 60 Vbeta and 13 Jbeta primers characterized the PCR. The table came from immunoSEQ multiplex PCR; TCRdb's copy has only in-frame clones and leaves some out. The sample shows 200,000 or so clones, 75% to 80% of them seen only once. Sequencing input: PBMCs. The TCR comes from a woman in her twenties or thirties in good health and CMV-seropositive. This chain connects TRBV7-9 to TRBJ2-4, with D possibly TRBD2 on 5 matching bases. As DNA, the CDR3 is TGTGCCAGCAGCTTAGAATTGAGGGTTACCAAAAACATTCAGTACTTC. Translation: CASSLELRVTKNIQYF.